This T cell receptor (beta chain) was identified in a study of shared clonotypes between healthy human individuals (dated by TCRdb to the early 2020s). About the full investigation: The cohort comprised a couple of women and a few men aged 18 to 49 years. Blood TCR repertoires of a handful of healthy adults were deeply sequenced to estimate repertoire size and the extent of clonotype sharing between individuals. For each donor, CD4 naive and CD4 memory were each run on three plates, CD8 naive on two plates, and CD8 memory on one plate. Between about 0.9 and 10 billion PBMCs per donor were obtained by leukapheresis. Different laboratories and diverse techniques were used to prepare libraries and sequence TCR repertoires, to increase sequencing depth and limit assay-specific biases. What the study reported, not specific to this receptor: Naive subsets generally had larger estimated clonotype richness than memory subsets. Pairwise subsampling led to the expectation that sequencing depth would affect the degree of clonotype sharing among donors. Clonotypes shared by all four sorted-subset donors showed higher generation probabilities than non-shared clonotypes. Sampling was restricted to blood, and TCR repertoires in tissues likely differ from the TCR repertoires found in blood. Even with the large sequencing depth, rarefaction of the sorted-subset datasets indicated that sequencing was incomplete. Because the study included a small number of donors, the genetic and exposure-history diversity represented was limited. Across a handful of donors, around 5% of naive CD4, roughly 3.4% of naive CD8, roughly 2.2% of memory CD4, and approximately 0.4% of memory CD8 clonotypes were shared.

Including cysteine and phenylalanine, the CDR3 has 16 amino acids. Solely the CDR3 DNA is kept, with 48 bases framed from the first base. At the junction V is shortened by 1 base and J by 2 bases; bases outside the gene matches: 6. The donors were healthy, HIV-negative adults who had no recently reported acute infections or vaccinations. Every donor was a Caucasian adult residing in Nashville, Tennessee, USA. CD4+ T cells were enriched through magnetic negative selection, after which naive cells were positively selected on CD45RA and the remaining negative fraction served as the memory subset. Blood was obtained by leukapheresis, after which PBMCs were separated by Ficoll-Histopaque density gradient centrifugation and cryopreserved in liquid nitrogen vapor phase. Purity and quantity of every magnetically sorted T cell population were checked by analytical flow cytometry. Each sorted fraction had its genomic DNA isolated and then quantified by UV absorbance on a Nanodrop 2000c.

TCR CDR3 regions were amplified from genomic DNA by multiplex PCR using the deep immunoSEQ assay. Extracted genomic DNA from each cell subset was distributed evenly across all wells of several immunoSEQ 96-well plates, and each plate was treated as a replicate. For sorted subsets, about 200 ng genomic DNA, equal to 25,000 to 35,000 T cell genomes, was loaded into each replicate PCR. Purified libraries were quantified with a Qubit 3.0 fluorometer, sized on a Bioanalyzer 2100, and re-quantified with the KAPA Library Quantification kit. Every immunoSEQ 96-well plate was sequenced on a separate single-read 150-cycle Illumina NextSeq 550 flow cell. In the original analysis: Because the immunoSEQ output included only junctional sequences and no quality scores, the filtering could not be the same as the filtering used for full-length reads. Sequences were annotated with PyIR, a Python wrapper for IgBLAST v1.9, and V/J genes and CDR3 were assigned using IMGT germline references. Reads with weak V/J assignments (E-value above 1e-6), missing CDR3, stop codons, out-of-frame junctions, or ambiguous translated residues were removed. A V3J clonotype was defined by an identical inferred V gene, J gene, and CDR3 amino acid sequence. The percentage overlap between two repertoires was calculated by dividing the number of shared unique clonotypes by the size of the smaller repertoire. Richness of each repertoire was evaluated using RTK rarefaction, the Chao1 estimator, and Recon v2.1 estimates of unobserved clonotypes. Generation probabilities for all TCRbeta clonotypes obtained by the gDNA method from a few donors were computed using OLGA. TCRdb obtained this table from immuneACCESS and retained in-frame rearrangements with V and J assigned. These tables miss some clones; where compared with another copy, unresolved V genes account for less than half of the shortfall, and the remainder is unexplained. The D gene and trimming were derived from the DNA, and the V and J assignments and clone size from that table. The sample includes 2 million to 2.5 million clones, with 92% observed a single time. Of the sample, approximately 0.41% is held by the ten largest clones.

For this clone: Its specific antigen is unknown. There are no base qualities to consult, and no much larger clone falls within one base.

The rearranged segments are TRBV6-7 and TRBJ2-7, and 9 junction bases match TRBD1. TRBV6-7 is sorted into the ORF group, with uncertain function. The specimen was naive CD4+ T cells from PBMCs. The intended sense of this specimen's cell subset or site label: CD45RA+ positively selected. This clonotype originated in a man aged 18-30 years in good health. Some clones in this sample may be carry-over from other donors' samples. For the CDR3, the sequence is CASSYWGTGKAYEQYF. The bases read TGTGCCAGCAGTTACTGGGGGACAGGGAAAGCCTACGAGCAGTACTTC.